The T cell receptor (beta chain) described here comes from a study of blood T cell repertoires in COVID-19. Study background: PBMCs, B-cell-depleted T cells, or T cells were the source of the cDNA or gDNA that made up the material.

The data were produced by immunoSEQ multiplex PCR, yet TCRdb's version contains in-frame clones alone and is incomplete. Of about 29,000 clones detected, under 80% appear once; the ten largest clones hold 7.8%. Sequenced input: peripheral blood. The clonotype comes from a woman between 70 and 85 years old with active or convalescent COVID-19.

The CDR3 protein is CASSHSVWNEQFF. Here the CDR3 DNA reads TGTGCCAGCAGCCATTCAGTGTGGAATGAGCAGTTCTTC. The chain uses TRBV3-1 (or the pseudogene TRBV3-2) and TRBJ2-1; D remains unclear. The CDR3 has 13 amino acids. Germline V CDR1 and CDR2: LGHDT, YNNKEL (reference sequence). V was cut by 3 bases and J by 7 bases, with 10 bases left in between.